This entry lists 14 T cell receptor beta chains sequenced from one sample in a study of OX40 agonist ivuxolimab in advanced cancers. Assay: immunoSEQ multiplex PCR; the TCRdb copy retains only in-frame clones and omits some. The sample yields about 60,000 clones, 93% seen once. The material was CD4+ or CD8+ T cells sorted from blood, obtained in a trial of the OX40 agonist ivuxolimab. These receptors were collected from an adult with an advanced solid tumor such as melanoma, head and neck, liver or kidney cancer.

V is TRBV7-9 and J is TRBJ2-3; D is perhaps TRBD1 or TRBD2 (5 bases each). Germline V lookup: CDR1 SEHNR, CDR2 FQNEAQ (reference sequence). The CDR3 runs to 17 residues. V lost 4 bases and J 4 bases, leaving 21 bases between the germline ends. In DNA form, the CDR3 reads TGTGCCAGCAGCTCCGATTCAGGGACGTCCAGCGCAGATACGCAGTATTTT. This encodes CASSSDSGTSSADTQYF.

The chain carries TRBV29-1 and TRBJ2-2, with TRBD2 identical over 8 bases. The CDR3 totals 13 residues. Germline V gives CDR1 SQVTM, CDR2 ANQGSEA. Losses at the gene ends were 5 bases for V and 5 bases for J; bases not matched to a gene: 4. CDR3 loop: CSVPGLVTGELFF. The CDR3 DNA sequence: TGCAGCGTTCCGGGACTAGTAACCGGGGAGCTGTTTTTT.

This chain uses TRBV19 with TRBJ1-5, with no clear D. The CDR3 spans 17 residues. Deletions cut 0 bases from V and 0 bases from J, with 12 bases between. Germline V gene data show CDR1 as LNHDA and CDR2 as SQIVND (reference sequence). The CDR3 nucleotides are TGTGCCAGTAGTATAGATCGGGAAGGGAGTAGCAATCAGCCCCAGCATTTT. This encodes CASSIDREGSSNQPQHF.

The chain is built from TRBV19 and TRBJ2-5; 7 nucleotides align to TRBD1. The germline gives CDR1 LNHDA, CDR2 SQIVND (reference sequence). Trimming removed 1 base from V and 4 bases from J; junction bases left unmatched: 9. The CDR3 covers 16 residues. The CDR3 coding sequence is TGTGCCAGTAGTATAGTCTTACAGGGGTTCCGAGAGACCCAGTACTTC. Protein product: CASSIVLQGFRETQYF.

In this sample, this clone turned up once. J is TRBJ2-3 and V is TRBV19; 9 bases agree with TRBD2. In germline, CDR1 is LNHDA, CDR2 SQIVND (reference sequence). Trimming cost V 6 bases and J 3 bases; bases outside gene matches: 7. This CDR3 has 15 amino acids. CDR3 residues: CASSPLAGWTDTQYF. Written as DNA, the CDR3 is TGTGCCAGTAGCCCGCTAGCGGGATGGACAGATACGCAGTATTTT.

The chain links TRBV6-5 to TRBJ2-7, with 8 bases that match TRBD1. Germline values: CDR1 MNHEY, CDR2 SVGAGI. Unmatched junction bases numbered 6, after V lost 4 bases and J lost 4 bases. The CDR3 contains 14 residues. The CDR3 is CASSFLGTGYEQYF. CDR3 bases: TGTGCCAGCAGTTTCCTCGGGACAGGTTACGAGCAGTACTTC.

The chain recombines TRBV10-1 with TRBJ2-1; tentatively, D is TRBD1 (5 bases). Trimming took 2 bases from V and 7 from J, leaving 21 bases between them. The germline V gene has CDR1 WNHNN and CDR2 SYGVQD (reference sequence). This CDR3 comprises 17 residues. In nucleotides, the CDR3 is TGCGCCAGCAGTGAGGACAGACAGATCCTAGGGCAGAATGAGCAGTTCTTC. Amino acid sequence: CASSEDRQILGQNEQFF.

This clone turned up a few times. The chain combines TRBV6-4 with TRBJ2-3; 7 nucleotides agree with TRBD2. The V gene end was trimmed by 2 bases and the J gene end by 1 base; junction bases not matched to a gene: 0. The CDR3 has 14 residues. Germline lookup yields CDR1 MRHNA and CDR2 SNTAGT. The CDR3 here is CASSDAGGTDTQYF. As DNA, the CDR3 is TGTGCCAGCAGTGACGCGGGAGGCACAGATACGCAGTATTTT.

This clone was recorded only once. CDR3 amino acids: CASSEGLLGDIVEQFF. The CDR3 DNA is TGCGCCAGCAGTGAGGGACTGTTGGGAGACATTGTTGAGCAGTTCTTC. V is TRBV10-2 and J is TRBJ2-1; possible D gene TRBD2, 5 bases. The CDR3 is 16 residues long. Germline CDR1 and CDR2: WSHSY and SAAADI. The V gene lost 2 bases and the J gene lost 9 bases, with 20 bases spanning the gap.

This chain connects TRBV4-3 to TRBJ2-5; D possibly corresponds to TRBD2 (6 bases). Germline CDR1 LGHNA, CDR2 YSLEER. Trimming left V 1 base short and J 5 bases short, with 17 bases between. This CDR3 is 16 amino acids long. The CDR3 sequence: CASSQAPGVGRETQYF. CDR3 DNA sequence: TGCGCCAGCAGCCAAGCCCCCGGGGTGGGGAGGGAGACCCAGTACTTC.

The J gene is TRBJ2-2, the V gene TRBV29-1; 12 bases are a match to TRBD2. Germline V gives CDR1 SQVTM, CDR2 ANQGSEA. V shed 6 bases and J 5 bases; nucleotides not matched to a gene: 13. The CDR3 length is 17 residues. The CDR3 is CSVISLGTSGQTGELFF. The CDR3 nucleotides read TGCAGCGTGATCTCCCTCGGGACTAGCGGGCAAACCGGGGAGCTGTTTTTT.

The chain has TRBV2 and TRBJ2-3; 9 bases agree with TRBD2. Germline CDR1 reads SNHLY; CDR2 reads FYNNEI. This CDR3 has 15 amino acids. V lost 4 bases, J lost 2 bases, and 4 bases stayed unmatched. CDR3 nucleotide sequence: TGTGCCAGCAGTGCTCTAGCGGGAACCACAGATACGCAGTATTTT. Translated, it gives CASSALAGTTDTQYF.

This chain links TRBV9 with TRBJ2-1; D not certain. This CDR3 is 15 amino acids long. Germline assignment: CDR1 SGDLS and CDR2 YYNGEE. V lost 0 bases and J 12 bases, leaving 19 bases between the germline ends. The CDR3 coding sequence is TGTGCCAGCAGCGTAGGAGGCAGAGAGACGAATCCGCAGTTCTTC. Amino acids: CASSVGGRETNPQFF.

This sequence joins TRBV13 and TRBJ2-3, with D maybe TRBD1 (6 bases). This CDR3 has 16 amino acids. Trimming stripped 5 bases from V and 2 bases from J, with 17 bases between. Germline V gives CDR1 PRHDT, CDR2 FYEKMQ (reference sequence). Written as DNA, the CDR3 is TGTGCCAGCAGCCTCCGGACAGCCGCTATCACAGATACGCAGTATTTT. Its protein is CASSLRTAAITDTQYF.